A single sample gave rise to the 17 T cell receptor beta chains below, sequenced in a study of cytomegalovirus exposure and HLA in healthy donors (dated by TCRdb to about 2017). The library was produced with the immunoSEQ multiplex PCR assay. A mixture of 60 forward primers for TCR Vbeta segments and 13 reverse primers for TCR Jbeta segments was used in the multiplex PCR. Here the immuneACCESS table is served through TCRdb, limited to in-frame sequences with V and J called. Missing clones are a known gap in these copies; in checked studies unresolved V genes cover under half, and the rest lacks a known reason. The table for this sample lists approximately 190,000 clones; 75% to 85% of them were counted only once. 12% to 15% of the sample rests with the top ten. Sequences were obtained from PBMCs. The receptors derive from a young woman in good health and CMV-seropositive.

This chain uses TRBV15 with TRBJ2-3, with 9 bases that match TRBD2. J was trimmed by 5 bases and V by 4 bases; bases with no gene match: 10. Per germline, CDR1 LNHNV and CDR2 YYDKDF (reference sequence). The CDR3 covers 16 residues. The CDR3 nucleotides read TGTGCCACCAGCACTCTTATAGCGGGGGCCAAAGATACGCAGTATTTT. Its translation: CATSTLIAGAKDTQYF.

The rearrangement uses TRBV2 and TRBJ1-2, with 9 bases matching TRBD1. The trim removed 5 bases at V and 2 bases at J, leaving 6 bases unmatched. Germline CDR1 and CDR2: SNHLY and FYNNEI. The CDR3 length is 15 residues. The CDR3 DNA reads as TGTGCCAGCAGTCCCGGGACAGGGCTCAACTATGGCTACACCTTC. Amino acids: CASSPGTGLNYGYTF.

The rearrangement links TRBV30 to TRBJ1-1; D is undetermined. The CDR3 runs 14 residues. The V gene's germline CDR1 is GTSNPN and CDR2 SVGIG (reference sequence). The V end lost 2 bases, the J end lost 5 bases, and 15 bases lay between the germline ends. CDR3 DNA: TGTGCCTGGAGTAGCCCCGGGGTACGTACTGAAGCTTTCTTT. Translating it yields CAWSSPGVRTEAFF.

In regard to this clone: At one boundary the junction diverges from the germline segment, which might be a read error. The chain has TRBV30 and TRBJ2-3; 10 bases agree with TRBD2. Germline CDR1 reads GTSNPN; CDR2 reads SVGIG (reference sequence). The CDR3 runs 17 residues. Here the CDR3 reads CVWTPLLAGASTDTQYF. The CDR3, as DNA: TGTGTCTGGACCCCCCTTCTAGCGGGGGCGAGTACAGATACGCAGTATTTT. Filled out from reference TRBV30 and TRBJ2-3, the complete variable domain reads SQTIHQWPATLVQPVGSPLSLECTVEGTSNPNLYWYRQAAGRGLQLLFYSVGIGQISSEVPQNLSASRPQDRQFILSSKKLLLSDSGFYLCVWTPLLAGASTDTQYFGPGTRLTVL.

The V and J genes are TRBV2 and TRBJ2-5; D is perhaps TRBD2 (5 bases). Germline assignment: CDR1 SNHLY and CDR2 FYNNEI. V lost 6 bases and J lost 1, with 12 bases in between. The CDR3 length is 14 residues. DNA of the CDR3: TGTGCCAGCAGGGCGTCGGGGTTCCAAGAGACCCAGTACTTC. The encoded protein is CASRASGFQETQYF.

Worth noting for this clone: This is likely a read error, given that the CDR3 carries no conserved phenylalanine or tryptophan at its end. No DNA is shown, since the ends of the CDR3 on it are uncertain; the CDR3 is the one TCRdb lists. The CDR3 loop is CASSLWGSMG. The chain combines TRBV28 with TRBJ1-2. Germline loops: CDR1 MDHEN, CDR2 SYDVKM. Ends included, the CDR3 has 10 residues.

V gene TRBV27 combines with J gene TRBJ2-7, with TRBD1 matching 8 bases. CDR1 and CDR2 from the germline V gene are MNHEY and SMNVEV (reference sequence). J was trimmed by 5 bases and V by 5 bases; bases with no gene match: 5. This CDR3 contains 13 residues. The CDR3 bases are TGTGCCAGCAGTAAGGACAGGGCTAACGAGCAGTACTTC. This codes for CASSKDRANEQYF.

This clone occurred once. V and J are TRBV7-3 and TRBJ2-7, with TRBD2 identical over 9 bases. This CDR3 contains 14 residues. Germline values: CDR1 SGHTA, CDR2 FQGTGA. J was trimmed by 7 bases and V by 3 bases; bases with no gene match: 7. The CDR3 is CASSFSGSSREQYF. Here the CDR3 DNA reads TGTGCCAGCAGCTTTAGCGGGAGTTCTAGGGAGCAGTACTTC.

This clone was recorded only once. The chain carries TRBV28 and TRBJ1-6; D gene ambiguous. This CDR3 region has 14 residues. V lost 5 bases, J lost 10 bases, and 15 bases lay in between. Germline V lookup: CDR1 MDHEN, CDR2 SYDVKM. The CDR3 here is CASSNFRFRSPLHF. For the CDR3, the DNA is TGTGCCAGCAGTAATTTCAGGTTTCGGTCACCCCTCCACTTT.

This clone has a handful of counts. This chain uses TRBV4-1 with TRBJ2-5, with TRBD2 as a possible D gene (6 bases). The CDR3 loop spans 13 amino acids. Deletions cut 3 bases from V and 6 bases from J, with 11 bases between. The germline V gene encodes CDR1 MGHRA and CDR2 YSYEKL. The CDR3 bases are TGCGCCAGCAGCCACCGGACTATGCAGACCCAGTACTTC. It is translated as CASSHRTMQTQYF.

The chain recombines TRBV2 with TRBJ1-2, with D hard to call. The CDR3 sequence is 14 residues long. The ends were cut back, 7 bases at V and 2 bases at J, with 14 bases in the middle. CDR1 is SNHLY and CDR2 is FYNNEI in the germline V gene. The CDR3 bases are TGTGCCAGCAACCCCGAGGGAAAGAACTATGGCTACACCTTC. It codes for CASNPEGKNYGYTF.

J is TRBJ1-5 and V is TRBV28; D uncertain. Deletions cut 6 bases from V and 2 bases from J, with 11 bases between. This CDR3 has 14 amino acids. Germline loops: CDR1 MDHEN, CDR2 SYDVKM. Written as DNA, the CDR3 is TGTGCCAGCAGCCCCCCCTCGGGCAATCAGCCCCAGCATTTT. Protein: CASSPPSGNQPQHF.

The CDR3, as DNA: TGTGCCAGCAGCAAAACGGACAGCCCTTTCCCCTACGAGCAGTACTTC. Amino acid sequence: CASSKTDSPFPYEQYF. The chain employs TRBV7-9 and TRBJ2-7, with D tentatively TRBD1 (6 bases). Trimming stripped 5 bases from V and 2 bases from J, with 19 bases between. This CDR3 spans 16 amino acids. Germline assignment: CDR1 SEHNR and CDR2 FQNEAQ (reference sequence). Variable domain in full (rest from reference TRBV7-9 and TRBJ2-7): DTGVSQNPRHKITKRGQNVTFRCDPISEHNRLYWYRQTLGQGPEFLTYFQNEAQLEKSRLLSDRFSAERPKGSFSTLEIQRTEQGDSAMYLCASSKTDSPFPYEQYFGPGTRLTVT.

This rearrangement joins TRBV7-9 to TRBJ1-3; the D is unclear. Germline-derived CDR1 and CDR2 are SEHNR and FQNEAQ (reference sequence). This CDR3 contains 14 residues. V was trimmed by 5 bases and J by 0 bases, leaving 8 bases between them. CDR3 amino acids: CASSTYISGNTIYF. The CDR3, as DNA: TGTGCCAGCAGCACATACATCTCTGGAAACACCATATATTTT.

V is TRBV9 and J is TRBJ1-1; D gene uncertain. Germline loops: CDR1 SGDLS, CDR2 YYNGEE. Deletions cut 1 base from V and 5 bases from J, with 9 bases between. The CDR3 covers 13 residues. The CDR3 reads CASSVTGRTEAFF. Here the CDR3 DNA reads TGTGCCAGCAGCGTAACGGGGAGGACTGAAGCTTTCTTT.

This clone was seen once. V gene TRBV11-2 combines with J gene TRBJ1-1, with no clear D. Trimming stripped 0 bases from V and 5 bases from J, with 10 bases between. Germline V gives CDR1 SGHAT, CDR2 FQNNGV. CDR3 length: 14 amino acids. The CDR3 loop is CASSLESRGTEAFF. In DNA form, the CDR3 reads TGTGCCAGCAGCTTAGAGTCCCGAGGTACTGAAGCTTTCTTT.

The chain's CDR3 is CASKNTGSGELFF. Here the CDR3 DNA reads TGTGCCAGCAAAAATACGGGATCCGGGGAGCTGTTTTTT. This chain uses TRBV19 with TRBJ2-2, with D possibly matching TRBD2 (5 bases). CDR1 is LNHDA, CDR2 SQIVND, per germline (reference sequence). This CDR3 has 13 amino acids. Trimming cost V 9 bases and J 6 bases, with 14 bases left between them.